Described below is a single T cell receptor (beta chain) sequence and its context. What it recognizes is unknown. The data were obtained in a study of metastatic and nonmetastatic thyroid tumors. As for the study in general: Across peripheral blood and tumor or nodule tissue samples taken from malignant and benign thyroid patients, the repertoires were compared with one another. Study-level results: Relative to benign nodules, malignant thyroid tumors were reportedly characterized by significantly elevated TCR beta diversity in blood and tumor.

Methods used by the authors: The authors used CDR3 differences across clinicopathological groups to build a distant-metastasis classifier for papillary thyroid cancer. TCRdb reanalyzed the PCR reads with MiXCR. These V and J calls originate from TCRdb's pipeline instead of the authors' own analysis. The sample has around 4,300 clones, 30% to 45% seen once. The CDR3 runs 15 residues. Trimming removed 0 bases at V and 2 bases at J, with 9 bases between. Germline V gives CDR1 SGHAT, CDR2 FQNNGV. Patients had received no treatment of any kind before thyroid surgery. The receptor comes from a male donor with papillary thyroid cancer or a benign thyroid nodule (not recorded which). Some clones in this sample may be carry-over from other donors' samples. The chain recombines TRBV11-2 with TRBJ2-3; no clear D. Sequenced sample: tumor tissue. In DNA form, the CDR3 reads TGTGCCAGCAGCTTAGATCTGGGGTTCACAGATACGCAGTATTTT. This translates into CASSLDLGFTDTQYF. The variable domain in full, with the rest retrieved from reference TRBV11-2 and TRBJ2-3, is EAGVAQSPRYKIIEKRQSVAFWCNPISGHATLYWYQQILGQGPKLLIQFQNNGVVDDSQLPKDRFSAERLKGVDSTLKIQPAKLEDSAVYLCASSLDLGFTDTQYFGPGTRLTVL.